This T cell receptor beta chain was captured in a study of identical twins. This clonotype showed up just a few times. Antigen specificity is unknown. One entry per CDR3 protein, called by TCRdb with MiXCR from the 5' RACE reads. The table includes hundreds of thousands of distinct CDR3 sequences, 8.6% detected once. Study results and caveats: Reduced insertions were recorded for abundant cord blood beta clonotypes, with no such pattern in memory repertoires.

With 0 bases removed from V and 4 bases from J, the gap between germline ends came to 12 bases. The CDR3 is 15 residues long. Per the germline V gene, CDR1 is SGHTA and CDR2 is FQGNSA. Separately, the same data were catalogued under a study of yellow fever vaccine responses in identical twins.

V usage is TRBV7-2 and J usage is TRBJ1-1; no definite D call. Sequencing was carried out using PBMCs. The TCR was taken from a woman between 18 and 29 years old in good health. The chain's CDR3 is CASSLAPMVGTEAFF. CDR3 DNA: TGTGCCAGCAGCTTAGCACCCATGGTGGGCACTGAAGCTTTCTTT.